This T cell receptor beta chain was observed in a study of blood T cell repertoires in COVID-19. Authors' methods: Counts of nucleated cells, estimated from reference gene primer amplification, were obtained. Sequencing was performed with immunoSEQ multiplex PCR; in TCRdb, only in-frame clones are kept and a portion is missing. D and trimming come from the DNA, and the V and J calls and clone size come from that table. The profile shows about 220,000 clones, 83% of them singletons. Exposed volunteers were people who met a COVID-19 case within 2 weeks before study entry. The germline CDR1 and CDR2 sequences are SGHTA and FQGNSA. V lost 1 base and J lost 6; bases outside the gene matches: 7. The CDR3 sequence is 16 residues long.

The chain recombines TRBV7-2 with TRBJ2-2, with 8 bases that match TRBD2. The sequence derives from a woman aged 45-65 years who had been exposed to COVID-19. The source material was PBMCs or T cells enriched from blood (not recorded which). The CDR3 loop reads CASSLVPGGVPGELFF. The CDR3 DNA sequence: TGTGCCAGCAGCTTAGTTCCGGGAGGGGTCCCCGGGGAGCTGTTTTTT.